A single sample gave rise to the 5 T cell receptor beta chains below, sequenced in a study of cytomegalovirus exposure and HLA in healthy donors (TCRdb year 2017). Preparation of the library involved the immunoSEQ multiplex PCR assay. For the multiplex PCR, a mixture combining 60 forward primers for TCR Vbeta segments and 13 reverse primers for TCR Jbeta segments was used. Here the immuneACCESS table is served through TCRdb, limited to in-frame sequences with V and J called. Missing clones are a known gap in these copies; in checked studies unresolved V genes cover under half, and the rest lacks a known reason. The sample contains roughly 120,000 clones, around three quarters of them found a single time. Of the sample, about 3.3% falls within the top ten clones. Sequencing input: PBMCs. Receptors originate from a male donor in good health and CMV-seronegative.

V and J are TRBV2 and TRBJ1-5; tentatively, D is TRBD1 (5 bases). V gave up 3 bases and J gave up 9 bases, with 9 bases separating them. CDR3 length equals 12 residues. The germline gives CDR1 SNHLY, CDR2 FYNNEI. As DNA, the CDR3 is TGTGCCAGCAGTGACAGAACAGGGCCCCAGCATTTT. As protein: CASSDRTGPQHF.

Comment on this clone: At one boundary the junction diverges from the germline segment, which might be a read error. The V gene is TRBV11-2, the J gene TRBJ1-2, with D maybe TRBD1 (6 bases). The CDR3 loop spans 16 amino acids. The germline V gene has CDR1 SGHAT and CDR2 FQNNGV. The CDR3 coding sequence is TGTGCCAGCAGCCGCCCGGGCAGGGGTGCTAACTATGGCAACACCTTC. This codes for CASSRPGRGANYGNTF.

The CDR3 protein is CASSMSGLPLTEQFF. As DNA, the CDR3 is TGTGCCAGTAGTATGTCAGGGTTGCCGTTGACTGAGCAGTTCTTC. The chain recombines TRBV19 with TRBJ2-1; TRBD1 might be the D (5 bases). The CDR3 totals 15 residues. V dropped 3 bases and J dropped 9 bases, with 18 bases sitting between them. Germline loops: CDR1 LNHDA, CDR2 SQIVND (reference sequence).

The chain has TRBV28 and TRBJ1-4; 8 bases line up with TRBD1. V lost 3 bases and J lost 10; bases outside the gene matches: 13. The length of the CDR3 is 16 residues. Germline lookup yields CDR1 MDHEN and CDR2 SYDVKM. In DNA form, the CDR3 reads TGTGCCAGCAGTTTGATTATGAGGGGACAGGACGGAAAACTGTTTTTT. It yields the protein CASSLIMRGQDGKLFF.

The chain carries TRBV6-4 and TRBJ2-1; unclear D gene. The germline V gene encodes CDR1 MRHNA and CDR2 SNTAGT. Between the trimmed V and J ends, which lost 0 bases and 0 bases, there was a span of 6 bases. This CDR3 comprises 15 residues. In DNA form, the CDR3 reads TGTGCCAGCAGTGACTCACCAGGCTCCTACAATGAGCAGTTCTTC. Its protein is CASSDSPGSYNEQFF.